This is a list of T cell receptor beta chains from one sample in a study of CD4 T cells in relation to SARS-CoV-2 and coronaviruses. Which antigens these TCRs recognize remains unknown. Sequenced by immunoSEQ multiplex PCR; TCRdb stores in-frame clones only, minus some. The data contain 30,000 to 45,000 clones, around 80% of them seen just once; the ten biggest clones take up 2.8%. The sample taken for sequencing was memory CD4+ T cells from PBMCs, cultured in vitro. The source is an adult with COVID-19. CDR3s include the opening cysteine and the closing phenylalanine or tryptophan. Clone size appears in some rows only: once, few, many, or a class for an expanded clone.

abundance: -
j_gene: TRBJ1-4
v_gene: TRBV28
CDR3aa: CASSLRQFNEKLFF

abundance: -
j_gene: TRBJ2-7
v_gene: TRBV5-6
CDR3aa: CASSLSGGSREQYF

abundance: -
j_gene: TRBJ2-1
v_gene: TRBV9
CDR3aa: CASSLRFPPNEQFF

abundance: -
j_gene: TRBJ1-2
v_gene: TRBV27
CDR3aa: CASSRRANYGYTF

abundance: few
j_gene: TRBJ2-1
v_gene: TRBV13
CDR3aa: CASSQGTSGRAELNEQFF

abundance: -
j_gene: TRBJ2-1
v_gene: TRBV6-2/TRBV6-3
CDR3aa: CASSYGGNNEQFF

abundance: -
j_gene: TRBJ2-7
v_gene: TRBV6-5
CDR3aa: CASSLGTSGSYEQYF

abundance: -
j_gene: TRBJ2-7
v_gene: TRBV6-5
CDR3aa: CASRGQGNDEQYF

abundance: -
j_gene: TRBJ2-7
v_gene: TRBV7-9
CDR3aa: CASSLAAKLPYEQYF

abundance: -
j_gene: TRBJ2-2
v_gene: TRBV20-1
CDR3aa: CSARSTGELFF

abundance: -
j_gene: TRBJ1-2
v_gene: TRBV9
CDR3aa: CASSPDASNYGYTF

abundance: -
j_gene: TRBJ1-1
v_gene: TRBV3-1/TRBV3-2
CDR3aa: CASSHGQHTEAFF

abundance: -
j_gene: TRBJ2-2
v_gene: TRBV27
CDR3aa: CASSPLTGTSGAGELFF

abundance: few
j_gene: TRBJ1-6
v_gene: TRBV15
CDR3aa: CATSPGRLNNSPLHF

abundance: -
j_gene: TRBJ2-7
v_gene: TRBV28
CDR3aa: CASRKSGRGGEQYF

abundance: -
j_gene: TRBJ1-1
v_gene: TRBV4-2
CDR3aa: CASSQDRGERTEAFF

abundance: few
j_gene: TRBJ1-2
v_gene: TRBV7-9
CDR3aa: CASSLGRGEGYTF

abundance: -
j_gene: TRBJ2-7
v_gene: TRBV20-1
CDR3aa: CSASGGYEQYF

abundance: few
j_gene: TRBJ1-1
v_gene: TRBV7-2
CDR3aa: CASSQNPGQPAFF

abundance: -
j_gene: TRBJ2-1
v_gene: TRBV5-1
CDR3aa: CASSLSVDEQFF

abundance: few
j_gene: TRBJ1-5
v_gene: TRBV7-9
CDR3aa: CASSFGTAEGQPQHF

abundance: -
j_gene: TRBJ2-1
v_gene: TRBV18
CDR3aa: CASSPPFGTVNEQFF

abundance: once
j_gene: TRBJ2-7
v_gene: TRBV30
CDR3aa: CAWSTSYEQYF

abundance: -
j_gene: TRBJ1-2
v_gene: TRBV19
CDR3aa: CASRMRQGIAYGYTF

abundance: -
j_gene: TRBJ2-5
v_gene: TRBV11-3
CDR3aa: CASSSAETQYF

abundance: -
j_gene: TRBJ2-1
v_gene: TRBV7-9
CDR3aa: CASSLGTSGRGEQFF

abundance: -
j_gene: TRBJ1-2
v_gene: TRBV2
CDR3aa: CASSDRTRTSGYTF

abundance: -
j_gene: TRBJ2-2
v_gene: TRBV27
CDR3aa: CASSLRGPQGRYTGELFF

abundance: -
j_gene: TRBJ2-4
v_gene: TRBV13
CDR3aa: CASSGTRTDVIAKNIQYF